The 23 T cell receptor beta chains below were found in one sample sequenced in a study of blood T cell repertoires in COVID-19. Method: immunoSEQ multiplex PCR; TCRdb's copy keeps in-frame clones and lacks some. The table shows approximately 110,000 clones, with 80% to 90% occurring only once. The sequencing sample was made of peripheral blood. Source of these receptors: a woman over 75 with acute or convalescent COVID-19.

The chain has TRBV18 and TRBJ2-1; 8 bases map to TRBD1. Germline V gives CDR1 KGHSH, CDR2 LQKENI. V lost 0 bases, J lost 8 bases, and 3 bases stayed unmatched. CDR3 size: 14 residues. The CDR3 sequence: CASSPPQGAYEQFF. The CDR3 bases are TGTGCCAGCTCACCACCGCAGGGGGCGTATGAGCAGTTCTTC.

This chain joins TRBV3-1 (or the pseudogene TRBV3-2) and TRBJ2-3, with a weak D call TRBD2 (6 bases). This CDR3 is 13 amino acids long. Germline V CDR1 and CDR2: LGHDT, YNNKEL (reference sequence). V was trimmed by 4 bases and J by 3 bases, leaving 8 bases between them. Written as DNA, the CDR3 is TGTGCCAGCAGCCGGAGGGGTACAGATACGCAGTATTTT. It translates to CASSRRGTDTQYF.

The V and J genes are TRBV7-3 and TRBJ1-1, with D perhaps matching TRBD1 (5 bases). CDR1 and CDR2 from the germline V gene are SGHTA and FQGTGA. The germline V and J ends were trimmed by 5 bases and 1 base, with 14 bases remaining between them. This CDR3 is 15 amino acids long. In nucleotides, the CDR3 is TGTGCCAGCAGCCACAGCCGCACAGGGAACACTGAAGCTTTCTTT. It yields the protein CASSHSRTGNTEAFF.

J is TRBJ2-3 and V is TRBV7-9, with D perhaps matching TRBD2 (6 bases). Germline V gene lookup returns CDR1 SEHNR and CDR2 FQNEAQ (reference sequence). This CDR3 has 15 residues. Deletions cut 4 bases from V and 11 bases from J, with 22 bases between. CDR3 sequence: CASSYAGLGNVEQYF. CDR3 in DNA: TGTGCCAGCAGCTACGCGGGACTCGGGAACGTCGAGCAGTATTTT.

The count of this clone is one. The chain couples TRBV6-5 to TRBJ1-6, with 8 bases identical to TRBD1. Losses at the gene ends were 2 bases for V and 7 bases for J; bases not matched to a gene: 4. The CDR3 extends over 15 amino acids. CDR1 is MNHEY and CDR2 is SVGAGI in the germline V gene. The CDR3 bases are TGTGCCAGCAGTTACCTTGACAGGGGAAATTCACCCCTCCACTTT. It yields the protein CASSYLDRGNSPLHF.

V is TRBV19 and J is TRBJ2-3, with 7 bases aligning to TRBD2. The V gene end was trimmed by 2 bases and the J gene end by 8 bases; junction bases not matched to a gene: 13. The germline CDR1 and CDR2 sequences are LNHDA and SQIVND (reference sequence). The CDR3 length is 16 residues. The CDR3 sequence: CASSIWRGSGVGTQYF. CDR3 sequence (DNA): TGTGCCAGTAGTATATGGCGGGGGTCCGGAGTGGGTACGCAGTATTTT.

V usage is TRBV5-1 and J usage is TRBJ2-7; 11 positions agree with TRBD1. Germline CDR1 reads SGHRS; CDR2 reads YFSETQ. J lost 1 base, V lost 4 bases, and 7 bases had no gene match. CDR3 length: 16 amino acids. The DNA of the CDR3 is TGCGCCAGCAGCCTAACCGGGACAGGGGGGTCCTACGAGCAGTACTTC. It codes for CASSLTGTGGSYEQYF.

The genes are TRBV6-1 and TRBJ2-3; 8 bases align to TRBD1. The CDR3 totals 16 residues. Germline CDR1 MNHNS, CDR2 SASEGT. The V gene end was trimmed by 4 bases and the J gene end by 3 bases; junction bases not matched to a gene: 9. The CDR3, as DNA: TGTGCCAGCAGTGGGGAGACAGGGGCCTGGACAGATACGCAGTATTTT. This codes for CASSGETGAWTDTQYF.

The CDR3 bases are TGTGCCAGCAGCTCCCCCGCAGATACGCAGTATTTT. Protein: CASSSPADTQYF. The V gene is TRBV5-6, the J gene TRBJ2-3; D is unresolved. Germline V gives CDR1 SGHDT, CDR2 YYEEEE. Trimming took off 3 bases at V and 4 bases at J, with 6 bases between the two ends. The CDR3 sequence is 12 residues long.

CDR3: CASSQGLAEIRDTGELFF. CDR3 nucleotide sequence: TGTGCCAGCAGCCAGGGACTAGCGGAAATTAGGGACACCGGGGAGCTGTTTTTT. V gene TRBV4-2 combines with J gene TRBJ2-2; 11 nucleotides line up with TRBD2. The trim removed 3 bases at V and 3 bases at J, leaving 9 bases unmatched. Per germline, CDR1 LGHNA and CDR2 YNFKEQ. The CDR3 is made up of 18 amino acids.

This chain uses TRBV12-3 or TRBV12-4 with TRBJ1-2; D perhaps matches TRBD1 (6 bases). The V gene lost 7 bases and the J gene lost 7 bases, with 16 bases spanning the gap. This CDR3 comprises 13 residues. CDR3: CASTDGGAFGYTF. In DNA form, the CDR3 reads TGTGCCAGCACCGACGGGGGGGCCTTTGGCTACACCTTC.

The chain joins TRBV4-3 to TRBJ2-7, with TRBD1 identical over 7 bases. This CDR3 spans 15 amino acids. Germline V lookup: CDR1 LGHNA, CDR2 YSLEER. V gave up 0 bases and J gave up 7 bases; unmatched junction bases: 9. CDR3 nucleotide sequence: TGCGCCAGCAGCCAAGAAAGAGGGGGCGCGGAAGAGCAGTACTTC. It codes for CASSQERGGAEEQYF.

J is TRBJ1-2 and V is TRBV7-6, with TRBD1 matching 7 bases. Per germline, CDR1 SGHVS and CDR2 FNYEAQ. The trim removed 5 bases at V and 3 bases at J, leaving 15 bases unmatched. The CDR3 has 17 residues. The CDR3 sequence is CASSLSQRGRMDYGYTF. In DNA, the CDR3 is TGTGCCAGCAGCCTAAGCCAAAGGGGGCGGATGGACTATGGCTACACCTTC.

V gene TRBV9 combines with J gene TRBJ2-2; the match to TRBD1 covers 7 bases. CDR3 length equals 14 residues. V trimming: 3 bases; J trimming: 5 bases; junction bases outside the gene matches: 4. CDR1 and CDR2 from the germline V gene are SGDLS and YYNGEE. The CDR3 region is CASSAGTVTGELFF. The CDR3 DNA sequence: TGTGCCAGCAGCGCCGGGACAGTGACCGGGGAGCTGTTTTTT.

In its sample, this clone was seen once. The rearrangement links TRBV2 to TRBJ2-3, with D possibly TRBD1 on 6 matching bases. Germline V CDR1 and CDR2: SNHLY, FYNNEI. The CDR3 runs 14 residues. Trimming left V 6 bases short and J 2 bases short, with 12 bases between. The CDR3 region has the DNA TGTGCCAGCAGATTACAGGGATTCACAGATACGCAGTATTTT. Protein product: CASRLQGFTDTQYF.

This chain uses TRBV20-1 with TRBJ2-2, with D hard to call. CDR3 length: 14 amino acids. Germline V gene sequence: CDR1 DFQATT, CDR2 SNEGSKA (reference sequence). The germline V and J ends were trimmed by 3 bases and 3 bases, with 11 bases remaining between them. The CDR3 spells CSASRAGYTGELFF. The CDR3 DNA reads TGCAGTGCTAGTCGCGCAGGATACACCGGGGAGCTGTTTTTT.

This chain uses TRBV11-2 with TRBJ2-5; D perhaps matches TRBD2 (6 bases). The length of the CDR3 is 17 residues. The V end lost 5 bases, the J end lost 4 bases, and 23 bases lay between the germline ends. Germline V gene lookup returns CDR1 SGHAT and CDR2 FQNNGV. This CDR3 reads CASSPGGRRGSGETQYF. As DNA, the CDR3 is TGTGCCAGCAGCCCCGGAGGTAGGAGGGGCTCCGGAGAGACCCAGTACTTC. Full variable domain (outside the CDR3, taken from reference TRBV11-2 and TRBJ2-5): EAGVAQSPRYKIIEKRQSVAFWCNPISGHATLYWYQQILGQGPKLLIQFQNNGVVDDSQLPKDRFSAERLKGVDSTLKIQPAKLEDSAVYLCASSPGGRRGSGETQYFGPGTRLLVL.

This chain links TRBV30 with TRBJ1-2, with 7 bases matching TRBD1. The V segment lost 3 bases and the J segment 4 bases; nucleotides outside the gene matches: 5. The germline gives CDR1 GTSNPN, CDR2 SVGIG (reference sequence). The CDR3 runs to 13 residues. The CDR3 region is CAWSGDRAYGYTF. The DNA of the CDR3 is TGTGCCTGGAGCGGGGACAGAGCCTATGGCTACACCTTC. The variable domain in full, with the rest retrieved from reference TRBV30 and TRBJ1-2, is SQTIHQWPATLVQPVGSPLSLECTVEGTSNPNLYWYRQAAGRGLQLLFYSVGIGQISSEVPQNLSASRPQDRQFILSSKKLLLSDSGFYLCAWSGDRAYGYTFGSGTRLTVV.

The rearrangement links TRBV5-5 to TRBJ1-2, with 7 bases lining up with TRBD1. This CDR3 comprises 14 residues. Germline loops: CDR1 SGHKS, CDR2 YYEKEE (reference sequence). The V gene end was trimmed by 4 bases and the J gene end by 7 bases; junction bases not matched to a gene: 10. This CDR3 reads CASSHGPGGFGYTF. As DNA, the CDR3 is TGTGCCAGCAGCCATGGGCCAGGGGGGTTTGGCTACACCTTC.

This chain uses TRBV14 with TRBJ1-1; tentatively, D is TRBD1 (6 bases). The length of the CDR3 is 13 residues. V dropped 4 bases and J dropped 11 bases, with 17 bases sitting between them. Germline V gene data show CDR1 as SGHDN and CDR2 as FVKESK. The CDR3 spells CASSRGRDMAAFF. The CDR3 coding sequence is TGTGCCAGCAGCCGGGGGAGGGACATGGCCGCTTTCTTT. The entire variable domain, with the rest obtained from reference TRBV14 and TRBJ1-1, is as follows: EAGVTQFPSHSVIEKGQTVTLRCDPISGHDNLYWYRRVMGKEIKFLLHFVKESKQDESGMPNNRFLAERTGGTYSTLKVQPAELEDSGVYFCASSRGRDMAAFFGQGTRLTVV.

V is TRBV10-3 and J is TRBJ2-7, with 8 positions matching TRBD1. The CDR3 extends over 14 amino acids. The germline CDR1 and CDR2 sequences are ENHRY and SYGVKD. Trimming took 6 bases from V and 4 from J; bases not matched to a gene: 8. CDR3 coding DNA: TGTGCCATCAGGATGACAGGGGAATCGTACGAGCAGTACTTC. Its protein is CAIRMTGESYEQYF.

The chain links TRBV7-8 to TRBJ1-5; 11 nucleotides align to TRBD1. CDR1 SGHVS and CDR2 FQNEAQ come from the germline V gene. Losses at the gene ends were 1 base for V and 6 bases for J; bases not matched to a gene: 2. This CDR3 spans 15 amino acids. The CDR3 sequence is CASSLVGTGGQPQHF. The CDR3 DNA reads as TGTGCCAGCAGCTTAGTAGGGACAGGGGGTCAGCCCCAGCATTTT.

V usage is TRBV7-9 and J usage is TRBJ1-1; weak D call: TRBD1 (5 bases). The germline V gene has CDR1 SEHNR and CDR2 FQNEAQ (reference sequence). The CDR3 is made up of 14 amino acids. The V end was cut by 6 bases, the J end by 3 bases, with 14 bases between. The CDR3 nucleotides read TGTGCCAGCAGGGCGCAGGGTAGGGACACTGAAGCTTTCTTT. This sequence encodes CASRAQGRDTEAFF.